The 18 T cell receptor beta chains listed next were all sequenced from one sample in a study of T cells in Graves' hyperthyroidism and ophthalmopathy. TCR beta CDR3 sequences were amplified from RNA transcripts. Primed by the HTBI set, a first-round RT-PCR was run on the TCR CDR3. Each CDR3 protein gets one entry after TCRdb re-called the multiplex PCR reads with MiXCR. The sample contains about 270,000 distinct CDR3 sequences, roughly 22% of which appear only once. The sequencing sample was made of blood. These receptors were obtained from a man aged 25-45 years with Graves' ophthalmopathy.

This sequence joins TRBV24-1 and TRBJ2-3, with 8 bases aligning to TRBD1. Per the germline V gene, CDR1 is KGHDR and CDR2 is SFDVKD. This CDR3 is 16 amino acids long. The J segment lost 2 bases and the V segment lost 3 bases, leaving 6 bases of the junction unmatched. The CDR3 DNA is TGTGCCACCAGTGATACCAGGGGGCCCCACACAGATACGCAGTATTTT. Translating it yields CATSDTRGPHTDTQYF.

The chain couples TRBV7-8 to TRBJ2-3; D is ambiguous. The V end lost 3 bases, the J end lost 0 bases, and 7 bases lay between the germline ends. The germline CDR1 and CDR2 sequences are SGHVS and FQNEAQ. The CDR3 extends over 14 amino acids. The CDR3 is CASSLRHSTDTQYF. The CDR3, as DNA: TGTGCCAGCAGCTTGAGACACAGCACAGATACGCAGTATTTT.

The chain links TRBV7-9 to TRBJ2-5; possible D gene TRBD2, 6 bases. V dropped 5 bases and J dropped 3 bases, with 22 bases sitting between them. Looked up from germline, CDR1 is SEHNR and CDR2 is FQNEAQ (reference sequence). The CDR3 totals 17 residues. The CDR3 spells CASSQDHSGYGKETQYF. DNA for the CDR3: TGTGCCAGCAGCCAAGACCATAGCGGATACGGCAAAGAGACCCAGTACTTC.

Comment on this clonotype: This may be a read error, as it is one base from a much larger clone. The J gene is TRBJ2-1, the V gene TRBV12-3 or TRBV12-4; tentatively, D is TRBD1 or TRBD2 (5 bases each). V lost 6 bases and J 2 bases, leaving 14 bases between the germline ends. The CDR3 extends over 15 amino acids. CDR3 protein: CASSRQLGAYNEQFF. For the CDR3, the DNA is TGTGCCAGCAGCCGCCAACTGGGGGCCTACAATGAGCAGTTCTTC.

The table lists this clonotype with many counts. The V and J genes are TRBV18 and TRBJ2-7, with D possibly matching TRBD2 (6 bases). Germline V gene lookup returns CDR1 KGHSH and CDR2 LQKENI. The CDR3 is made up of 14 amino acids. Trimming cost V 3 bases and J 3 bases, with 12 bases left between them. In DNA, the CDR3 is TGTGCCAGCTCACCGGGACTCCAGTACTACGAGCAGTACTTC. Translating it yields CASSPGLQYYEQYF.

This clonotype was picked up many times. This chain's CDR3 is CASSSYPLYARWAAYEQYF. CDR3 nucleotide sequence: TGTGCCAGCAGCTCTTATCCCTTATATGCGCGCTGGGCAGCCTACGAGCAGTACTTC. V and J are TRBV13 and TRBJ2-7; D is uncertain. The germline V and J ends were trimmed by 4 bases and 2 bases, with 27 bases remaining between them. This CDR3 has 19 residues. Looked up from germline, CDR1 is PRHDT and CDR2 is FYEKMQ (reference sequence).

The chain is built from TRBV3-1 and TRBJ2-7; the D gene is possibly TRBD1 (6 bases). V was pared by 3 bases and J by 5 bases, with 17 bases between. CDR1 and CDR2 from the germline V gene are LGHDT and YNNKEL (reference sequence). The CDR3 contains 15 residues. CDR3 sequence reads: CASSHSYRQVHEQYF. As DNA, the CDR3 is TGTGCCAGCAGCCACTCATACCGACAGGTCCACGAGCAGTACTTC.

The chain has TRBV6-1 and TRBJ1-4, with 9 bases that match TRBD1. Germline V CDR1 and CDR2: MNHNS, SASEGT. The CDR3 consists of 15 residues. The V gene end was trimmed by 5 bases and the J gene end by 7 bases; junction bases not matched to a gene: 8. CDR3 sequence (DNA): TGTGCCAGCAGTTCCTCCGGGACAGGGACTGAAAAACTGTTTTTT. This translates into CASSSSGTGTEKLFF.

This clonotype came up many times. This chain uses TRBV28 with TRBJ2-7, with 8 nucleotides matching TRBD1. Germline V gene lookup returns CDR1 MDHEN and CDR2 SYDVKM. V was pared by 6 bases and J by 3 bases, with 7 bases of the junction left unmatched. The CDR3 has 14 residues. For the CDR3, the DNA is TGTGCCAGCAGGGCGGGACAGGTTATCTACGAGCAGTACTTC. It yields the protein CASRAGQVIYEQYF.

The CDR3 coding sequence is TGTGCCAGTAAAAAGCGAGACCTGGAGACTAAAGAGACCCAGTACTTC. Residues: CASKKRDLETKETQYF. This chain uses TRBV19 with TRBJ2-5; D might be TRBD2 (5 bases). Trimming pared 7 bases from V and 3 bases from J, leaving 21 bases between. CDR3 length: 16 residues. Germline CDR1 and CDR2: LNHDA and SQIVND (reference sequence).

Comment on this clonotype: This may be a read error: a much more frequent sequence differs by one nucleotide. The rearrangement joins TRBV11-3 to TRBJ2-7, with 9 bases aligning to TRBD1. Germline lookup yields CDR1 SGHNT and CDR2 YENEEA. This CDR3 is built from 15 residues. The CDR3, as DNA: TGTGTCAGCAGCGTACAGGGGGCCCTTCGCCTCGAGCAGTACTTC. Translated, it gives CVSSVQGALRLEQYF.

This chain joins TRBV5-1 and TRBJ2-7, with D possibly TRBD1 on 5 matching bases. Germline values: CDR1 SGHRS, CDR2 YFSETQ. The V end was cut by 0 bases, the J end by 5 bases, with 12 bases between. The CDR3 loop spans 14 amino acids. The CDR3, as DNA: TGCGCCAGCAGCTTGGGACAGTCTGGGGACGAGCAGTACTTC. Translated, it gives CASSLGQSGDEQYF. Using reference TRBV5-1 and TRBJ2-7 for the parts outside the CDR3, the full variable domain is KAGVTQTPRYLIKTRGQQVTLSCSPISGHRSVSWYQQTPGQGLQFLFEYFSETQRNKGNFPGRFSGRQFSNSRSEMNVSTLELGDSALYLCASSLGQSGDEQYFGPGTRLTVT.

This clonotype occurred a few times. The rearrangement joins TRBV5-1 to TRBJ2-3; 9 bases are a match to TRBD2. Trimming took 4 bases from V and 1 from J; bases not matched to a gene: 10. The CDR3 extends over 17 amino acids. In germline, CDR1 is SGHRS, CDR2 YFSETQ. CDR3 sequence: CASSPTGTSRGTDTQYF. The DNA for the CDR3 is TGCGCCAGCAGCCCGACCGGGACTAGCCGTGGCACAGATACGCAGTATTTT.

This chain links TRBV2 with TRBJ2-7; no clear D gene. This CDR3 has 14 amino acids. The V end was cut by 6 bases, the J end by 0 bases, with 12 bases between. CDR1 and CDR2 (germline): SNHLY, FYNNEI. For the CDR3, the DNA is TGTGCCAGCAGCCCTGACTGGAGCTCCTACGAGCAGTACTTC. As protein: CASSPDWSSYEQYF.

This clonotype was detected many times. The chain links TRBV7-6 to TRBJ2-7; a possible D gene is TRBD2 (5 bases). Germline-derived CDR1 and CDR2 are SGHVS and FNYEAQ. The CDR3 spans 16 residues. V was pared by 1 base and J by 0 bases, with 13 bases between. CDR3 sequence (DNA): TGTGCCAGCAGCTTAGGCCCATCGAGCGGCTCCTACGAGCAGTACTTC. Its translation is CASSLGPSSGSYEQYF.

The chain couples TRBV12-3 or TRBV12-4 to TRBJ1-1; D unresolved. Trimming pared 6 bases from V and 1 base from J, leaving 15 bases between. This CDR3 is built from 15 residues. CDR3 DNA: TGTGCCAGCAGCCCCGGTAGGCGCAAGAACACTGAAGCTTTCTTT. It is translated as CASSPGRRKNTEAFF.

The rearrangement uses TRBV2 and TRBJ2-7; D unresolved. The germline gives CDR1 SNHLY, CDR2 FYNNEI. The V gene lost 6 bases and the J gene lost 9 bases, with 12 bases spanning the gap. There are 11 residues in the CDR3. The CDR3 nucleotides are TGTGCCAGCAGCCCGGAGTTCGGGCAGTACTTC. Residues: CASSPEFGQYF.

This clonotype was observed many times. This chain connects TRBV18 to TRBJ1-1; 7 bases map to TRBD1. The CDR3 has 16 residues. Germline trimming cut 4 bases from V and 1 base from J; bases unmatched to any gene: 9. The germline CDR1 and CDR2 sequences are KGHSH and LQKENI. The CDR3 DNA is TGTGCCAGCTCACTTGCGCCGGGACAGACGAACACTGAAGCTTTCTTT. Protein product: CASSLAPGQTNTEAFF.